The 30 T cell receptor beta chains below all came from one sample that was sequenced in a study of blood T cells in healthy people across ages. For the second PCR, which ran for 7 to 11 cycles, a sample-barcoded 5' primer and a J-beta primer mix were used. TCRdb ran MiXCR on the 5' RACE reads and lists one entry per CDR3 protein. The profile shows 1.5 million to 2 million distinct CDR3 sequences, roughly two fifths of them singletons. Sequencing was performed on blood. These receptors all stem from a human donor in good health.

This clonotype was counted at least ten times. The chain joins TRBV12-5 to TRBJ2-5, with a weak D call TRBD2 (5 bases). This CDR3 spans 14 amino acids. V shed 1 base and J shed 5 bases, with 11 bases lying between them. Per germline, CDR1 LGHNT and CDR2 FRNRAP. CDR3 DNA sequence: TGTGCTAGTGGTTTGGACGGGGATAGGGAGACCCAGTACTTC. Its protein product is CASGLDGDRETQYF.

The CDR3 reads CASSSSGGWHEQYF. The CDR3 DNA reads as TGTGCCAGCAGCTCGTCAGGGGGTTGGCACGAGCAGTACTTC. The chain uses TRBV7-2 and TRBJ2-7; 7 nucleotides match TRBD1. V shed 4 bases, J shed 5 bases, and the junction held 8 bases outside the gene matches. The germline V gene encodes CDR1 SGHTA and CDR2 FQGNSA. The CDR3 sequence is 14 residues long.

The chain is built from TRBV3-1 and TRBJ2-1, with 7 positions matching TRBD2. The germline gives CDR1 LGHDT, CDR2 YNNKEL (reference sequence). This CDR3 has 16 residues. V gave up 6 bases and J gave up 5 bases; unmatched junction bases: 13. This CDR3 is CASSHTGRGRNNEQFF. In nucleotides, the CDR3 is TGTGCCAGCAGTCATACGGGGCGGGGGAGAAACAATGAGCAGTTCTTC.

This clonotype was recorded once. The CDR3, as DNA: TGTGCCAGCACGACAGAGCGAGGGACCCAGTACTTC. This gives the protein CASTTERGTQYF. The chain links TRBV6-5 to TRBJ2-5; D is possibly TRBD1 (5 bases). V lost 7 bases and J lost 7, with 13 bases in between. From germline, CDR1 is MNHEY and CDR2 SVGAGI. The CDR3 has 12 residues.

This clonotype was counted ten times or more. V and J are TRBV28 and TRBJ2-5, with a possible D match to TRBD2 (6 bases). The CDR3 runs to 12 residues. Trimming stripped 5 bases from V and 5 bases from J, with 9 bases between. The germline gives CDR1 MDHEN, CDR2 SYDVKM. CDR3: CASSVAGETQYF. CDR3 in DNA: TGTGCCAGCAGTGTGGCGGGGGAGACCCAGTACTTC.

This clonotype has a handful of counts. The chain joins TRBV10-3 to TRBJ2-5; D remains ambiguous. The DNA end is more similar to TRBJ2-7, so the J call may be wrong. Germline CDR1 is ENHRY and CDR2 is SYGVKD. This CDR3 is 12 amino acids long. CDR3 residues: CAISESGPEQYF. The CDR3 DNA follows: TGTGCCATCAGTGAATCCGGACCCGAGCAGTACTTC.

This clonotype has more than one count but fewer than ten. The chain is built from TRBV7-9 and TRBJ1-2; 9 nucleotides line up with TRBD1. V dropped 5 bases and J dropped 2; count of bases not matched to a gene: 9. Germline CDR1 is SEHNR and CDR2 is FQNEAQ (reference sequence). This CDR3 is 16 amino acids long. The CDR3 nucleotides read TGTGCCAGCAGCATAATCCGGGACAGGGTGAACTATGGCTACACCTTC. Translation gives CASSIIRDRVNYGYTF.

This clonotype has ten or more counts. CDR3 sequence reads: CASRRDSRETQYF. The CDR3 region has the DNA TGTGCCAGCAGACGGGACAGCAGAGAGACCCAGTACTTC. The chain employs TRBV6-5 and TRBJ2-5; 7 bases match TRBD1. The CDR3 loop spans 13 amino acids. Germline V lookup: CDR1 MNHEY, CDR2 SVGAGI. Losses at the gene ends were 6 bases for V and 4 bases for J; bases not matched to a gene: 5.

This chain links TRBV12-3 or TRBV12-4 with TRBJ1-5; TRBD1 agrees at 9 bases. The CDR3 covers 15 residues. V shed 5 bases and J 6 bases; nucleotides not matched to a gene: 8. The CDR3 sequence: CASSPLTGGVQPQHF. For the CDR3, the DNA is TGTGCCAGCAGTCCACTGACAGGGGGGGTTCAGCCCCAGCATTTT.

The chain couples TRBV4-3 to TRBJ2-3, with D uncertain. Germline CDR1 and CDR2: LGHNA and YSLEER. This CDR3 is 14 amino acids long. The V and J ends lost 4 bases and 6 bases respectively, with 14 bases between them. This CDR3 is CASSPGPKTDTQYF. CDR3 DNA sequence: TGCGCCAGCAGCCCCGGGCCAAAGACGGATACGCAGTATTTT.

This clonotype was detected only a few times. The rearrangement links TRBV5-1 to TRBJ2-3; 7 bases fit TRBD2. Per germline, CDR1 SGHRS and CDR2 YFSETQ. The CDR3 has 19 residues. The junction had 20 bases not matched to a gene; V was cut back by 5 bases and J by 2 bases. The DNA for the CDR3 is TGCGCCAGCAGTTTTGGGGTCTCAGCGGGGAGTCTTTACACAGATACGCAGTATTTT. It encodes CASSFGVSAGSLYTDTQYF.

The rearrangement uses TRBV7-2 and TRBJ2-5; D is unclear. Trimming removed 4 bases from V and 5 bases from J, with 11 bases in between. This CDR3 has 13 residues. The germline gives CDR1 SGHTA, CDR2 FQGNSA. CDR3 sequence reads: CASSSKRRETQYF. The CDR3 nucleotides are TGTGCCAGCAGCTCCAAGCGTAGGGAGACCCAGTACTTC.

The V gene is TRBV10-3, the J gene TRBJ1-1, with D unresolved. Trimming cost V 2 bases and J 1 base, with 8 bases left between them. The CDR3 runs to 14 residues. Germline loops: CDR1 ENHRY, CDR2 SYGVKD. CDR3 protein: CAISEVRSNTEAFF. The CDR3 nucleotides are TGTGCCATCAGTGAGGTCCGGTCGAACACTGAAGCTTTCTTT.

This clonotype turned up a few times. V and J are TRBV6-5 and TRBJ2-1; D possibly uses TRBD1 or TRBD2 (5 bases each). This CDR3 is built from 14 residues. V lost 2 bases and J 12 bases, leaving 17 bases between the germline ends. CDR1 MNHEY and CDR2 SVGAGI come from the germline V gene. The CDR3, as DNA: TGTGCCAGCAGTTACCCGGGGCAACTTGAAGGGCAGTTCTTC. It encodes CASSYPGQLEGQFF.

V and J are TRBV28 and TRBJ2-1; the D call may be TRBD1 or TRBD2 (6 bases each). Trimming stripped 2 bases from V and 6 bases from J, with 17 bases between. Per the germline V gene, CDR1 is MDHEN and CDR2 is SYDVKM. The CDR3 loop spans 16 amino acids. The CDR3 region is CASSLHRGAIRNEQFF. Here the CDR3 DNA reads TGTGCCAGCAGTTTACATAGGGGGGCTATACGCAATGAGCAGTTCTTC.

The chain employs TRBV20-1 and TRBJ1-2, with 7 bases aligning to TRBD1. Germline CDR1 and CDR2: DFQATT and SNEGSKA (reference sequence). The CDR3 has 16 amino acids. V dropped 1 base and J dropped 0; count of bases not matched to a gene: 8. DNA of the CDR3: TGCAGTGCTAGAGTAGACGGGACAGCTACTAACTATGGCTACACCTTC. Protein sequence: CSARVDGTATNYGYTF.

The chain has TRBV4-1 and TRBJ2-1, with 9 nucleotides matching TRBD2. The J segment lost 2 bases and the V segment lost 0 bases, leaving 5 bases of the junction unmatched. The germline CDR1 and CDR2 sequences are MGHRA and YSYEKL. The CDR3 is 17 amino acids. Here the CDR3 DNA reads TGCGCCAGCAGCCAAGAAGGGCGGGGGGGCACCTACAATGAGCAGTTCTTC. Translating it yields CASSQEGRGGTYNEQFF.

The V call is TRBV7-2, the J call TRBJ1-4; D is uncertain. The CDR3 length is 14 residues. Germline CDR1 reads SGHTA; CDR2 reads FQGNSA. V lost 0 bases to trimming and J lost 2 bases, with 4 bases between them. The CDR3 region is CASSLAITNEKLFF. CDR3 coding DNA: TGTGCCAGCAGCTTAGCTATTACTAATGAAAAACTGTTTTTT.

This clonotype was detected only a few times. The chain carries TRBV20-1 and TRBJ2-1, with D unclear. CDR3 size: 11 residues. V was cut by 6 bases and J by 7 bases, with 10 bases left in between. Germline assignment: CDR1 DFQATT and CDR2 SNEGSKA (reference sequence). This chain's CDR3 is CSAARVNEQFF. The CDR3 coding sequence is TGCAGTGCGGCCCGGGTGAATGAGCAGTTCTTC.

This clonotype has just one count. The chain couples TRBV2 to TRBJ2-3, with 7 nucleotides matching TRBD2. Germline CDR1 reads SNHLY; CDR2 reads FYNNEI. CDR3 size: 16 residues. V dropped 7 bases and J dropped 2; count of bases not matched to a gene: 12. CDR3: CASIGVGRGFTDTQYF. The CDR3 DNA reads as TGTGCCAGCATCGGGGTGGGGCGGGGGTTCACAGATACGCAGTATTTT.

This clonotype was recorded a few times. The chain uses TRBV9 and TRBJ2-1; possible D gene TRBD2, 6 bases. Trimming removed 2 bases from V and 6 bases from J, with 15 bases in between. Germline CDR1 and CDR2: SGDLS and YYNGEE. This CDR3 has 15 residues. The CDR3 reads CASSVVGGELNEQFF. CDR3 sequence (DNA): TGTGCCAGCAGCGTCGTGGGCGGGGAGCTCAATGAGCAGTTCTTC.

This clonotype was picked up a small number of times. This sequence joins TRBV20-1 and TRBJ2-3; D possibly corresponds to TRBD2 (6 bases). In germline, CDR1 is DFQATT, CDR2 SNEGSKA (reference sequence). CDR3 length equals 13 residues. V was clipped by 3 bases and J by 5 bases, with 12 bases between them. The CDR3 reads CSASWEVEDTQYF. CDR3 coding DNA: TGCAGTGCTAGTTGGGAGGTTGAAGATACGCAGTATTTT.

This clonotype was observed a few times. The chain is built from TRBV20-1 and TRBJ2-7, with no clear D. The V and J ends lost 5 bases and 3 bases respectively, with 11 bases between them. The CDR3 spans 12 residues. Germline assignment: CDR1 DFQATT and CDR2 SNEGSKA (reference sequence). CDR3 nucleotides: TGCAGTGCTCCATCGACCGGCTACGAGCAGTACTTC. Translated: CSAPSTGYEQYF.

The chain employs TRBV5-1 and TRBJ2-5; no clear D gene. The CDR3 loop spans 13 amino acids. Looked up from germline, CDR1 is SGHRS and CDR2 is YFSETQ. V lost 1 base and J lost 9, with 13 bases in between. CDR3 nucleotide sequence: TGCGCCAGCAGCTTGTGGGAAAGCCGTCCCCAGTACTTC. Amino acid sequence: CASSLWESRPQYF.

The chain joins TRBV12-5 to TRBJ2-1; tentative D call: TRBD1 (5 bases). Between the trimmed V and J ends, which lost 7 bases and 8 bases, there was a span of 18 bases. The CDR3 runs to 14 residues. In germline, CDR1 is LGHNT, CDR2 FRNRAP. CDR3 sequence (DNA): TGTGCTAGTGCCAGGGATCGCCCTATGGATGAGCAGTTCTTC. Translation gives CASARDRPMDEQFF.

The sample holds a few counts of this clonotype. This chain connects TRBV9 to TRBJ1-2; a possible D gene is TRBD1 (6 bases). This CDR3 spans 19 amino acids. Trimming stripped 0 bases from V and 4 bases from J, with 25 bases between. Germline V gene lookup returns CDR1 SGDLS and CDR2 YYNGEE. CDR3 residues: CASSVAAVGSPGAGYGYTF. The CDR3 DNA sequence: TGTGCCAGCAGCGTAGCAGCGGTCGGGTCGCCAGGGGCGGGCTATGGCTACACCTTC.

The chain combines TRBV7-9 with TRBJ2-7, with D perhaps matching TRBD2 (6 bases). The ends were cut back, 0 bases at V and 0 bases at J, with 12 bases in the middle. CDR1 is SEHNR, CDR2 FQNEAQ, per germline (reference sequence). This CDR3 is 16 amino acids long. The chain's CDR3 is CASSLAAGTVSYEQYF. The CDR3 DNA reads TGTGCCAGCAGCTTAGCTGCGGGGACCGTCTCCTACGAGCAGTACTTC.

V is TRBV11-2 and J is TRBJ2-5, with 10 bases identical to TRBD2. V was pared by 1 base and J by 6 bases, with 8 bases of the junction left unmatched. Germline V gives CDR1 SGHAT, CDR2 FQNNGV. The CDR3 extends over 16 amino acids. CDR3 loop: CASSLGLAGGLKTQYF. DNA of the CDR3: TGTGCCAGCAGCTTAGGGTTAGCGGGGGGCTTGAAGACCCAGTACTTC.

The rearrangement joins TRBV15 to TRBJ2-3; 8 nucleotides agree with TRBD2. CDR3 length equals 19 residues. Looked up from germline, CDR1 is LNHNV and CDR2 is YYDKDF (reference sequence). V lost 5 bases and J lost 0; bases outside the gene matches: 16. CDR3 nucleotide sequence: TGTGCCACCAGCGGGGCTGTGGACGGGGGGGATTATAGCACAGATACGCAGTATTTT. Residues: CATSGAVDGGDYSTDTQYF.

The chain employs TRBV6-5 and TRBJ1-4; 7 bases are shared with TRBD1. Germline V gene lookup returns CDR1 MNHEY and CDR2 SVGAGI. Trimming took 2 bases from V and 7 from J; bases not matched to a gene: 7. The CDR3 sequence is 15 residues long. The CDR3 DNA reads TGTGCCAGCAGTTACGGTGCAGGGGGGGGTGAAAAACTGTTTTTT. Translation: CASSYGAGGGEKLFF.